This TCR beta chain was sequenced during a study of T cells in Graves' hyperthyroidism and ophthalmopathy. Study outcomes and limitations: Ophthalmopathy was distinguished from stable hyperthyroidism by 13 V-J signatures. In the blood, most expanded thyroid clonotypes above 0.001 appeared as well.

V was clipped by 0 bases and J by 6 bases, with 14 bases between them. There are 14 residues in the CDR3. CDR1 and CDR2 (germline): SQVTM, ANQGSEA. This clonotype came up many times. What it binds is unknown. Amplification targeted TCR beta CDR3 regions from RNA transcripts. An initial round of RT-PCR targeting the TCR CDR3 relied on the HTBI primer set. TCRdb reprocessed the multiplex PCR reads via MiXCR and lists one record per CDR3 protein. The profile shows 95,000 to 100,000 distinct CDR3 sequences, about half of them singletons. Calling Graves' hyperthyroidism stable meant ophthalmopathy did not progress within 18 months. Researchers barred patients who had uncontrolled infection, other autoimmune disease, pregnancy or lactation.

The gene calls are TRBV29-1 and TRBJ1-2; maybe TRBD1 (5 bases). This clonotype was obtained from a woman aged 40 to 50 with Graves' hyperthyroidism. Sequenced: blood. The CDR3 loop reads CSVEDGAGRDGYTF. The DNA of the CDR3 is TGCAGCGTTGAAGATGGCGCAGGGCGAGATGGCTACACCTTC.